This T cell receptor (beta chain) was sequenced for a study of identical twins. Study-wide results and caveats: Zero-insertion analyses could be partly confounded by invariant MAIT and iNKT cells. Out-of-frame alpha sequences common to twins exhibited an excess of low generation probability. Insertion counts were lower in abundant cord blood beta clonotypes, a trend that memory repertoires did not show.

Germline CDR1 MNHEY, CDR2 SMNVEV (reference sequence). Trimming cost V 8 bases and J 6 bases, with 19 bases left between them. CDR3 length: 15 amino acids. A word on this clonotype: Its antigen is currently unknown.

cDNA carried unique molecular identifiers, and a universal primer site was added by template switching. MiXCR was run by TCRdb on the 5' RACE reads, yielding one entry per CDR3 protein. This table holds 400,000 or so distinct CDR3 sequences, approximately 8.8% found once. The specimen was naive T cells sorted from blood. The rearrangement links TRBV27 to TRBJ2-2; D could derive from TRBD1 or TRBD2 (7 bases each). The receptor was derived from a woman aged 50 to 65 in good health. The CDR3 sequence: CASYDRQGGSGELFF. CDR3 sequence (DNA): TGTGCCAGCTATGATAGACAGGGAGGGTCCGGGGAGCTGTTTTTT.